These 20 T cell receptor beta chains share one sample of origin, sequenced in a study of Ad26.COV2.S vaccination and SARS-CoV-2 variants. Data came from immunoSEQ multiplex PCR; TCRdb stores just in-frame clones and leaves some out. The sample has over 450,000 clones; roughly nine tenths are singletons. As to treatment: about 20 received Ad26.COV2.S at low or high dose, single or two shots; 5 received placebo; per-sample allocation not given. Vaccine and placebo recipients were sampled on day 63 after the first injection. Sequenced here: peripheral blood, sampled in a trial of Ad26.COV2.S vaccine versus placebo. These receptors all come from a person aged 18-60 years who received the Ad26.COV2.S COVID-19 vaccine or a placebo.

The chain employs TRBV9 and TRBJ2-2; tentatively, D is TRBD2 (5 bases). CDR1 is SGDLS, CDR2 YYNGEE, per germline. Between the trimmed V and J ends, which lost 1 base and 7 bases, there was a span of 8 bases. CDR3 size: 13 residues. The CDR3: CASSVNGSGELFF. CDR3 coding DNA: TGTGCCAGCAGCGTAAATGGGAGCGGGGAGCTGTTTTTT.

The CDR3 loop reads CASSDSGSGNEQFF. CDR3 DNA sequence: TGTGCCAGCAGTGATAGCGGGAGTGGCAATGAGCAGTTCTTC. The genes are TRBV2 and TRBJ2-1, with 9 bases identical to TRBD2. The germline V gene encodes CDR1 SNHLY and CDR2 FYNNEI. This CDR3 is 14 amino acids long. V trimming: 3 bases; J trimming: 6 bases; junction bases outside the gene matches: 3.

This clone was observed once. The chain couples TRBV7-9 to TRBJ1-1; perhaps TRBD1 as D (6 bases). V lost 5 bases, J lost 4 bases, and 14 bases lay in between. Germline loops: CDR1 SEHNR, CDR2 FQNEAQ (reference sequence). The CDR3 contains 14 residues. CDR3 nucleotide sequence: TGTGCCAGCAGCCCCCAAGGAGGGGGCACTGAAGCTTTCTTT. Amino acids: CASSPQGGGTEAFF.

As to this clone: This CDR3 is also generated by other DNA sequences in the sample. The chain couples TRBV12-3 or TRBV12-4 to TRBJ2-1, with 7 positions matching TRBD2. Unmatched junction bases numbered 8, after V lost 6 bases and J lost 9 bases. CDR3 length: 13 amino acids. DNA of the CDR3: TGTGCCAGCAGCCTCCCTAGCGGTAGTGAGCAGTTCTTC. Protein product: CASSLPSGSEQFF.

The chain employs TRBV10-3 and TRBJ2-6; maybe TRBD2 (5 bases). This CDR3 has 13 residues. Trimming shortened V by 0 bases and J by 13 bases, and 10 bases separated the two germline ends. CDR1 is ENHRY, CDR2 SYGVKD, per germline. CDR3 loop: CAISESEGLVLTF. The CDR3 DNA sequence: TGTGCCATCAGTGAGTCAGAGGGCTTAGTCCTGACTTTC.

The chain recombines TRBV5-1 with TRBJ2-2; 11 bases are shared with TRBD2. The CDR3 loop spans 15 amino acids. Trimming removed 5 bases from V and 5 bases from J; junction bases left unmatched: 5. Germline CDR1 is SGHRS and CDR2 is YFSETQ. This chain's CDR3 is CASRRGTSGTGELFF. DNA for the CDR3: TGCGCCAGCAGACGAGGGACTAGCGGAACCGGGGAGCTGTTTTTT.

CDR3 in DNA: TGTGCCAGCAGTTCACAGACTAACTATGGCTACACCTTC. It encodes CASSSQTNYGYTF. V and J are TRBV27 and TRBJ1-2; no clear D gene. Trimming pared 4 bases from V and 0 bases from J, leaving 6 bases between. The CDR3 is 13 amino acids. Germline V gene data show CDR1 as MNHEY and CDR2 as SMNVEV (reference sequence).

On this clone itself: At one end the junction does not follow the germline gene, possibly because of a read error. This chain links TRBV27 with TRBJ1-1, with D maybe TRBD1 (5 bases). Germline V gene sequence: CDR1 MNHEY, CDR2 SMNVEV (reference sequence). The length of the CDR3 is 14 residues. The chain's CDR3 is CASGENLRTPVEVF. In nucleotides, the CDR3 is TGTGCCAGTGGGGAAAACCTCCGGACACCGGTTGAGGTCTTT.

This rearrangement joins TRBV6-2 or TRBV6-3 to TRBJ1-1; possibly TRBD1 for D (5 bases). The CDR3 sequence is 15 residues long. CDR1 and CDR2 from the germline V gene are MNHEY and SVGEGT. The ends were cut back, 6 bases at V and 2 bases at J, with 16 bases in the middle. CDR3 bases: TGTGCCAGCAGCGGGGCTTGGGGCCTAAACACTGAAGCTTTCTTT. It translates to CASSGAWGLNTEAFF.

The J gene is TRBJ1-5, the V gene TRBV6-2 or TRBV6-3; TRBD1 matches at 9 bases. CDR1 is MNHEY and CDR2 is SVGEGT in the germline V gene. The CDR3 loop spans 19 amino acids. Unmatched junction bases numbered 20, after V lost 2 bases and J lost 9 bases. In nucleotides, the CDR3 is TGTGCCAGCAGTTACGGTGGCTCTGGGACAGGGTTCCATTTACGGCCCCAGCATTTT. It codes for CASSYGGSGTGFHLRPQHF.

The J gene is TRBJ1-4, the V gene TRBV12-3 or TRBV12-4; 7 bases match TRBD1. The J segment lost 7 bases and the V segment lost 6 bases, leaving 2 bases of the junction unmatched. The CDR3 contains 12 residues. The CDR3 here is CASRTGVEKLFF. The CDR3 DNA reads as TGTGCCAGCAGAACAGGGGTTGAAAAACTGTTTTTT.

The chain joins TRBV5-1 to TRBJ2-7, with a possible D match to TRBD2 (5 bases). The CDR3 extends over 16 amino acids. Between the trimmed V and J ends, which lost 4 bases and 2 bases, there was a span of 19 bases. Germline V gene sequence: CDR1 SGHRS, CDR2 YFSETQ. This CDR3 is CASSPSPLAITYEQYF. The CDR3 bases are TGCGCCAGCAGCCCTAGCCCGCTAGCAATCACCTACGAGCAGTACTTC. The whole variable domain, remainder taken from reference TRBV5-1 and TRBJ2-7, is KAGVTQTPRYLIKTRGQQVTLSCSPISGHRSVSWYQQTPGQGLQFLFEYFSETQRNKGNFPGRFSGRQFSNSRSEMNVSTLELGDSALYLCASSPSPLAITYEQYFGPGTRLTVT.

Concerning this clone: Other DNA sequences in the same sample also yield this CDR3. This sequence joins TRBV6-2 or TRBV6-3 and TRBJ2-2; no firm D call. Trimming pared 3 bases from V and 4 bases from J, leaving 3 bases between. The CDR3 is 12 amino acids. Germline assignment: CDR1 MNHEY and CDR2 SVGEGT. The CDR3 sequence is CASSYGTGELFF. The CDR3 region has the DNA TGTGCCAGCAGTTATGGCACCGGGGAGCTGTTTTTT.

The chain is built from TRBV3-1 (or the pseudogene TRBV3-2) and TRBJ1-1; tentatively, D is TRBD1 (6 bases). Trimming pared 4 bases from V and 1 base from J, leaving 13 bases between. Germline V gene data show CDR1 as LGHDT and CDR2 as YNNKEL (reference sequence). The CDR3 is made up of 15 amino acids. DNA of the CDR3: TGTGCCAGCAGCCCTTCCGGGACATCGAACACTGAAGCTTTCTTT. Translating gives CASSPSGTSNTEAFF.

This clone was detected only once. The chain has TRBV7-3 and TRBJ2-1, with D hard to call. CDR3 length equals 14 residues. Germline-derived CDR1 and CDR2 are SGHTA and FQGTGA. The ends were cut back, 3 bases at V and 0 bases at J, with 6 bases in the middle. The chain's CDR3 is CASSFDGSYNEQFF. The CDR3 coding sequence is TGTGCCAGCAGCTTTGACGGCTCCTACAATGAGCAGTTCTTC.

The chain is built from TRBV19 and TRBJ1-1, with a possible D match to TRBD1 (5 bases). The CDR3 spans 14 residues. The V end was cut by 4 bases, the J end by 0 bases, with 9 bases between. CDR1 LNHDA and CDR2 SQIVND come from the germline V gene (reference sequence). The CDR3 sequence: CASSTQGLNTEAFF. Here the CDR3 DNA reads TGTGCCAGTAGTACCCAGGGCCTGAACACTGAAGCTTTCTTT.

This clone appeared a single time. The J gene is TRBJ1-5, the V gene TRBV7-8, with TRBD1 matching over 8 bases. Germline-derived CDR1 and CDR2 are SGHVS and FQNEAQ. J was trimmed by 7 bases and V by 7 bases; bases with no gene match: 6. This CDR3 is built from 13 residues. CDR3 sequence: CASNQGASQPQHF. CDR3 bases: TGTGCCAGCAACCAGGGGGCAAGCCAGCCCCAGCATTTT.

The rearrangement uses TRBV5-5 and TRBJ1-5; D might be TRBD1 (6 bases). Trimming left V 4 bases short and J 4 bases short, with 18 bases between. The CDR3 has 16 amino acids. Germline CDR1 is SGHKS and CDR2 is YYEKEE (reference sequence). This CDR3 is CASSGGPGTKNQPQHF. The CDR3 DNA follows: TGTGCCAGCAGCGGGGGCCCCGGGACAAAGAATCAGCCCCAGCATTTT.

The chain is built from TRBV5-1 and TRBJ2-5; D remains ambiguous. Trimming took off 0 bases at V and 1 base at J, with 10 bases between the two ends. The CDR3 loop spans 15 amino acids. CDR1 is SGHRS, CDR2 YFSETQ, per germline. The CDR3 region is CASSLGSLRQETQYF. In nucleotides, the CDR3 is TGCGCCAGCAGCTTGGGAAGTCTCCGCCAAGAGACCCAGTACTTC.

This clone was observed a single time. The V gene is TRBV27, the J gene TRBJ2-3; D is perhaps TRBD1 (6 bases). Germline CDR1 and CDR2: MNHEY and SMNVEV (reference sequence). This CDR3 contains 14 residues. V gave up 6 bases and J gave up 1 base, with 11 bases separating them. The CDR3 DNA sequence: TGTGCCAGCAGAAGGGCAGGGGGCACAGATACGCAGTATTTT. This gives the protein CASRRAGGTDTQYF.